This is a list of T cell receptor beta chains from one sample in a study of blood T cell repertoires in COVID-19. Profiled with immunoSEQ multiplex PCR; TCRdb holds only in-frame clones, not every one. The sample lists roughly 160,000 clones, 80% to 85% occurring once. The sequencing sample was made of peripheral blood. The receptors stem from a man aged 65 to 85 with active or convalescent COVID-19. Each CDR3 is given with its conserved first and last residue. D genes are given only for firm matches. Size is stated for part of the rows, as once, few or many counts, or as a class when the clone is expanded.

size	V	J	D	DNA	CDR3
.	TRBV12-3/TRBV12-4	TRBJ1-1	.	TGTGCCAGCAGTTTGTCAGGAGGTTTAGGAGCTTTCTTT	CASSLSGGLGAFF
.	TRBV28	TRBJ1-5	.	TGTGCCAGCAGTTTGTTCTTATATCAGCCCCAGCATTTT	CASSLFLYQPQHF
.	TRBV28	TRBJ2-1	TRBD2	TGTGCCAGCAGTCCCCCCAAGGGACTAGCGGGAGGGACGGCCGCTCTAAGGGGGTTCTTC	CASSPPKGLAGGTAALRGFF
.	TRBV30	TRBJ1-2	.	TGTGCCTGGAGTGTAAGCGGAAATCCTAACTATGGCTACACCTTC	CAWSVSGNPNYGYTF
many	TRBV7-9	TRBJ1-2	.	TGTGCCAGCAGCGCAGGAAACACCTTC	CASSAGNTF
.	TRBV5-4	TRBJ1-1	.	TGTGCCAGCAGCCCCAGTCAGGGCGGGACCCAAGCTTTCTTT	CASSPSQGGTQAFF
.	TRBV30	TRBJ2-1	TRBD1	TGTGCCTGGAGTGCAAAGGGACAGGGTAGAAGGAATGAGCAGTTCTTC	CAWSAKGQGRRNEQFF
.	TRBV6-1	TRBJ2-1	TRBD1	TGTGCCAGCAGTGAAGCTCCGGGACAGGGATTCAATGAGCAGTTCTTC	CASSEAPGQGFNEQFF
.	TRBV7-2	TRBJ1-2	.	TGTGCCAGCAGCTCTACAGGAAACTATGGCTACACCTTC	CASSSTGNYGYTF
.	TRBV11-2	TRBJ2-1	TRBD2	TGTGCCAGCAGCTCGCCCGGGAGGGGCGGTGAGCAGTTCTTC	CASSSPGRGGEQFF
once	TRBV6-6	TRBJ2-1	.	TGTGCCAGCGGACTTAGCTCCTACAATGAGCAGTTCTTC	CASGLSSYNEQFF
.	TRBV9	TRBJ2-3	.	TGTGCCAGCAGCGTAGACTCGTTATCTGGTACGCAGTATTTT	CASSVDSLSGTQYF
.	TRBV10-3	TRBJ2-3	TRBD2	TGTGCCATCAGTGAGTCTTGGACTAGCGGGCCAAGCACAGATACGCAGTATTTT	CAISESWTSGPSTDTQYF
.	TRBV6-6	TRBJ2-7	TRBD2	TGTGCCAGCAGTTACTCCGATAGCGGGGCCACCTACGAGCAGTACTTC	CASSYSDSGATYEQYF
.	TRBV29-1	TRBJ2-1	.	TGCAGCGCCACCGGCCGGGGGTCTCCCAATGAGCAGTTCTTC	CSATGRGSPNEQFF
.	TRBV5-1	TRBJ2-3	.	TGCGCCAGCAGCTTGGTCCATAGCACAGATACGCAGTATTTT	CASSLVHSTDTQYF
.	TRBV18	TRBJ2-2	.	TGTGCCAGCTCACCCCTCCGGGACACCGGGGAGCTGTTTTTT	CASSPLRDTGELFF
.	TRBV9	TRBJ1-3	TRBD1	TGTGCCAGCAGCGTAGGTGGACAGGGGAACACCATATATTTT	CASSVGGQGNTIYF
.	TRBV7-2	TRBJ2-7	.	TGTGCCAGCAGCTTAGTACCGGGGTCCATAGACTACGAGCAGTACTTC	CASSLVPGSIDYEQYF
.	TRBV28	TRBJ2-7	TRBD2	TGTGCCAGCGGGACTAGCGGGATCAACCACGAGCAGTACTTC	CASGTSGINHEQYF
.	TRBV9	TRBJ1-1	TRBD1	TGTGCCAGCAGCGAAGGGGGACAGTTGAACACTGAAGCTTTCTTT	CASSEGGQLNTEAFF
.	TRBV27	TRBJ1-5	TRBD1	TGTGCCAGCACTCCAGGGGGGAGCAATCAGCCCCAGCATTTT	CASTPGGSNQPQHF
once	TRBV18	TRBJ1-5	.	TGTGCCAGCTCACCGGGCCTACATCAGCCCCAGCATTTT	CASSPGLHQPQHF
.	TRBV5-1	TRBJ1-2	.	TGCGCCAGCAGCTTGGATACAGATGGCTACACCTTC	CASSLDTDGYTF
.	TRBV27	TRBJ1-6	.	TGTGCCAGCTCTGGCGCAGGGTCTGGGTCACCCCTCCACTTT	CASSGAGSGSPLHF
.	TRBV23-1	TRBJ1-2	.	TGCGCCAGCAGAAAATGGGGGGGGGTCGTACTTGGCTACACCTTC	CASRKWGGVVLGYTF
.	TRBV18	TRBJ2-3	.	TGTGCCAGCTCACCACTAACGATAGACACAGATACGCAGTATTTT	CASSPLTIDTDTQYF
.	TRBV19	TRBJ2-4	.	TGTGCCAGTACCCCGGGGAACCCCTTGGCCAAAAACATTCAGTACTTC	CASTPGNPLAKNIQYF
.	TRBV7-6	TRBJ2-7	TRBD2	TGTGCCAGCAGCATGGGTCCGTCGTCGGGGGCGGGAGGGGAGCAGTACTTC	CASSMGPSSGAGGEQYF